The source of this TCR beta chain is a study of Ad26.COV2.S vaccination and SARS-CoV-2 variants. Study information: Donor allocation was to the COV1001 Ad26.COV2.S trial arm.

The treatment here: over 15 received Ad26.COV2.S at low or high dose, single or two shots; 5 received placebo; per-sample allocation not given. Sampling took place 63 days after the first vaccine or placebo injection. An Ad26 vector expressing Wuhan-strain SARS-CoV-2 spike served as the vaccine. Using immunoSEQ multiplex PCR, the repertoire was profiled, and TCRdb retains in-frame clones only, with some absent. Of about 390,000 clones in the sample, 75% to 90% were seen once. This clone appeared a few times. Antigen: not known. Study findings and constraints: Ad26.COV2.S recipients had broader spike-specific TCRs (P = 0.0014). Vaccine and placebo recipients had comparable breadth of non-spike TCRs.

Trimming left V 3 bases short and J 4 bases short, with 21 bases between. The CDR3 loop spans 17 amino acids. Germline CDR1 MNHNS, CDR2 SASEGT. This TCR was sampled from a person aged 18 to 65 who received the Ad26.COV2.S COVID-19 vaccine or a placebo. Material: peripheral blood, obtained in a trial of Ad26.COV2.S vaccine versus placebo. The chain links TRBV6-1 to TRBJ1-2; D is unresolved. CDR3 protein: CASSDYRWPGAIYGYTF. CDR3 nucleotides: TGTGCCAGCAGTGACTACCGTTGGCCGGGAGCTATCTATGGCTACACCTTC.